This T cell receptor beta chain was recovered during a study of blood T cell repertoires in COVID-19. CDR1 is LNHNV, CDR2 YYDKDF, per germline (reference sequence). The CDR3 is made up of 11 amino acids. V shed 4 bases and J shed 5 bases, with 6 bases lying between them. How the authors handled the data: Estimates of nucleated cell counts were drawn from the amplification of reference gene primers. The repertoire was sequenced with immunoSEQ multiplex PCR; TCRdb's copy has only in-frame clones and lacks some. The V and J calls and clone size come from that table; D and trimming were worked out from the DNA. The sample yields a few hundred thousand clones, under 85% seen once.

V and J are TRBV15 and TRBJ2-7; D not certain. The material sequenced was PBMCs or T cells enriched from blood (not recorded which). This clonotype was obtained from a woman aged 45-59 years who had recovered from COVID-19. CDR3 DNA sequence: TGTGCCACCAGCACCAGAAACGAGCAGTACTTC. Translation: CATSTRNEQYF.